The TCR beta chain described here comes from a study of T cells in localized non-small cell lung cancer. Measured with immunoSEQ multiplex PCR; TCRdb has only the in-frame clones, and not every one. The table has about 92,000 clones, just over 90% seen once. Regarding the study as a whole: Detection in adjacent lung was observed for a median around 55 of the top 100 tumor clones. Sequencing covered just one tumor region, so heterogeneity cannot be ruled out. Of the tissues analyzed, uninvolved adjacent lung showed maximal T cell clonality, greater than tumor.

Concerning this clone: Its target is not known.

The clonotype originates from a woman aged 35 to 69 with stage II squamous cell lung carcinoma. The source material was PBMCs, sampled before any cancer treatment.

This CDR3 is CASRTGTGGSGYTF. CDR3 DNA sequence: TGCGCCAGCAGGACCGGGACAGGGGGCTCCGGCTACACCTTC. This chain uses TRBV5-1 with TRBJ1-2; 12 bases match TRBD1. The trim removed 5 bases at V and 8 bases at J, leaving 7 bases unmatched. Germline lookup yields CDR1 SGHRS and CDR2 YFSETQ. The CDR3 has 14 amino acids.